The T cell receptor beta chain under discussion was sequenced for a study of human T cells and chemical hapten exposure. Study-wide context: Patch tests delivered 0.01% DPC to the upper back and were evaluated at 6 days.

The time point was: pre-sensitization, week 0. The treatment is: therapeutic diphenylcyclopropenone sensitization with weekly scalp DPC. Researchers extracted total RNA from unfractionated whole blood. In germline, CDR1 is LNHDA, CDR2 SQIVND (reference sequence). Trimming shortened V by 5 bases and J by 6 bases, and 19 bases separated the two germline ends. CDR3 length: 15 amino acids. Per the study methods: Between about 23,224 and 750,000 TCRs appeared in each sample, and the median stood at roughly 95,000. Each CDR3 protein is one row after TCRdb ran MiXCR on the RACE reads. TCRdb's processing, not the authors' own work, is the source of the V and J calls. The sample holds 90,000 or so distinct CDR3 sequences, 8.5% to 9% seen once.

Material: whole blood, obtained in connection with sensitization to the hapten diphenylcyclopropenone (DPC). The sequence derives from a man aged 35-49 years with alopecia areata. Some clones in this sample may be carry-over from other donors' samples. The rearrangement uses TRBV19 and TRBJ1-1, with D tentatively TRBD1 (6 bases). CDR3 nucleotide sequence: TGTGCCAGTAGTCGACTGGACAGCGGAGGGGCTGAAGCTTTCTTT. This sequence encodes CASSRLDSGGAEAFF.